This passage covers 19 T cell receptor beta chains from one sample sequenced in a study of graft-versus-host responses after intestinal transplantation. These receptors' antigens are unknown. Some clones are missing from TCRdb's copy, which holds only in-frame ones; the method was immunoSEQ multiplex PCR. The data show 85,000 to 90,000 clones, with roughly 92% seen just once and less than 0.4% held by the top ten. Sample: unstimulated CD4+ T cells sorted from spleen or lymph node cells, taken before intestinal transplant. The receptors stem from a human donor who received an intestinal transplant.

The chain couples TRBV9 to TRBJ2-5, with 11 bases aligning to TRBD2. CDR1 SGDLS and CDR2 YYNGEE come from the germline V gene. The CDR3 runs to 20 residues. V shed 2 bases and J 1 base; nucleotides not matched to a gene: 16. The CDR3: CASSVQAIAGGPALQETQYF. CDR3 DNA sequence: TGTGCCAGCAGCGTCCAGGCTATAGCGGGAGGGCCGGCCCTCCAAGAGACCCAGTACTTC.

The gene calls are TRBV9 and TRBJ2-7; D is ambiguous. The germline CDR1 and CDR2 sequences are SGDLS and YYNGEE. V lost 5 bases and J 0 bases, leaving 15 bases between the germline ends. This CDR3 spans 15 amino acids. The CDR3, as DNA: TGTGCCAGCAGTGTAACTCAAGAGAGCTCCTACGAGCAGTACTTC. The encoded protein is CASSVTQESSYEQYF. The full variable domain, rest sourced from reference TRBV9 and TRBJ2-7, is DSGVTQTPKHLITATGQRVTLRCSPRSGDLSVYWYQQSLDQGLQFLIQYYNGEERAKGNILERFSAQQFPDLHSELNLSSLELGDSALYFCASSVTQESSYEQYFGPGTRLTVT.

The J gene is TRBJ1-4, the V gene TRBV5-4; 7 bases are a match to TRBD1. The CDR3 sequence is 14 residues long. Germline V CDR1 and CDR2: SGHNT, YYREEE (reference sequence). V shed 2 bases and J 7 bases; nucleotides not matched to a gene: 5. The CDR3 reads CASSFSGGSEKLFF. The CDR3 DNA sequence: TGTGCCAGCAGCTTTTCAGGGGGTTCTGAAAAACTGTTTTTT.

This rearrangement joins TRBV29-1 to TRBJ2-3; tentative D call: TRBD2 (6 bases). V was pared by 7 bases and J by 0 bases, with 14 bases between. This CDR3 has 14 residues. Germline CDR1 SQVTM, CDR2 ANQGSEA. CDR3: CSGARLESTDTQYF. As DNA, the CDR3 is TGCAGCGGGGCACGACTAGAGAGCACAGATACGCAGTATTTT.

Comment on this clone: This CDR3 is also generated by other DNA sequences in the sample. The chain recombines TRBV9 with TRBJ2-6; perhaps TRBD2 as D (5 bases). The CDR3 has 15 amino acids. CDR1 SGDLS and CDR2 YYNGEE come from the germline V gene. With 2 bases removed from V and 3 bases from J, the gap between germline ends came to 9 bases. The CDR3 DNA reads as TGTGCCAGCAGCGTGCAAGGGAGTGGGGCCAACGTCCTGACTTTC. It encodes CASSVQGSGANVLTF. Full variable domain (missing parts from reference TRBV9 and TRBJ2-6): DSGVTQTPKHLITATGQRVTLRCSPRSGDLSVYWYQQSLDQGLQFLIQYYNGEERAKGNILERFSAQQFPDLHSELNLSSLELGDSALYFCASSVQGSGANVLTFGAGSRLTVL.

The rearrangement links TRBV5-5 to TRBJ2-7, with TRBD1 matching over 7 bases. The CDR3 has 15 residues. Germline loops: CDR1 SGHKS, CDR2 YYEKEE (reference sequence). The junction had 4 bases not matched to a gene; V was cut back by 1 base and J by 0 bases. CDR3 sequence: CASSLRRGLSYEQYF. The CDR3 region has the DNA TGTGCCAGCAGCTTGAGAAGGGGGCTCTCCTACGAGCAGTACTTC.

This rearrangement joins TRBV7-9 to TRBJ1-4; 7 nucleotides align to TRBD1. CDR1 is SEHNR, CDR2 FQNEAQ, per germline (reference sequence). The CDR3 has 16 amino acids. Trimming took 4 bases from V and 0 from J; bases not matched to a gene: 5. This CDR3 reads CASSSSGGATNEKLFF. Written as DNA, the CDR3 is TGTGCCAGCAGCTCCTCAGGGGGTGCAACTAATGAAAAACTGTTTTTT.

This chain joins TRBV5-4 and TRBJ2-5; D is possibly TRBD2 (5 bases). Germline V gives CDR1 SGHNT, CDR2 YYREEE (reference sequence). CDR3 size: 15 residues. V was pared by 1 base and J by 2 bases, with 12 bases between. CDR3 loop: CASSLIPGGQETQYF. The CDR3 nucleotides are TGTGCCAGCAGCTTGATACCAGGAGGACAAGAGACCCAGTACTTC.

This chain joins TRBV5-1 and TRBJ2-1; 7 nucleotides agree with TRBD1. This CDR3 region has 17 residues. Germline V gene data show CDR1 as SGHRS and CDR2 as YFSETQ. Unmatched junction bases numbered 13, after V lost 4 bases and J lost 3 bases. The CDR3 loop is CASSLTTGAMLYNEQFF. The CDR3, as DNA: TGCGCCAGCAGCCTAACAACAGGGGCCATGCTCTACAATGAGCAGTTCTTC. Drawing the rest from reference TRBV5-1 and TRBJ2-1, the complete variable domain is KAGVTQTPRYLIKTRGQQVTLSCSPISGHRSVSWYQQTPGQGLQFLFEYFSETQRNKGNFPGRFSGRQFSNSRSEMNVSTLELGDSALYLCASSLTTGAMLYNEQFFGPGTRLTVL.

V is TRBV5-1 and J is TRBJ2-2; 8 bases line up with TRBD2. The germline V gene has CDR1 SGHRS and CDR2 YFSETQ. Unmatched junction bases numbered 1, after V lost 0 bases and J lost 3 bases. The CDR3 sequence is 15 residues long. The chain's CDR3 is CASSLVLADTGELFF. DNA for the CDR3: TGCGCCAGCAGCTTGGTACTAGCGGACACCGGGGAGCTGTTTTTT.

The chain has TRBV6-5 and TRBJ1-2; 8 nucleotides match TRBD1. Trimming cost V 2 bases and J 8 bases; bases outside gene matches: 7. The CDR3 extends over 14 amino acids. Germline V gene sequence: CDR1 MNHEY, CDR2 SVGAGI. CDR3 protein: CASSYDRGGRGYTF. As DNA, the CDR3 is TGTGCCAGCAGTTACGACAGGGGCGGGCGGGGCTACACCTTC.

The V and J genes are TRBV5-1 and TRBJ2-1; tentative D call: TRBD1 (5 bases). This CDR3 has 15 amino acids. Germline CDR1 SGHRS, CDR2 YFSETQ. V shed 2 bases and J shed 2 bases, with 11 bases lying between them. Written as DNA, the CDR3 is TGCGCCAGCAGCTTTGTAGGGGAAACCTACAATGAGCAGTTCTTC. Amino acid sequence: CASSFVGETYNEQFF.

This chain uses TRBV15 with TRBJ2-3; D is ambiguous. The CDR3 is made up of 16 amino acids. V lost 0 bases and J lost 0, with 10 bases in between. CDR1 is LNHNV, CDR2 YYDKDF, per germline (reference sequence). The CDR3 sequence: CATSRDWAASTDTQYF. CDR3 DNA sequence: TGTGCCACCAGCAGAGATTGGGCGGCTAGCACAGATACGCAGTATTTT.

The V call is TRBV2, the J call TRBJ2-6, with D hard to call. The CDR3 is 19 residues long. CDR1 SNHLY and CDR2 FYNNEI come from the germline V gene. With 4 bases removed from V and 5 bases from J, the gap between germline ends came to 24 bases. The chain's CDR3 is CASSGSGYPIQSRANVLTF. The CDR3, as DNA: TGTGCCAGCAGTGGGTCGGGTTACCCGATACAAAGTCGGGCCAACGTCCTGACTTTC.

On this clone: Mismatch with germline at one junction end may stem from a read error. The same CDR3 is also encoded by other DNA sequences in this sample. The V call is TRBV30, the J call TRBJ1-5, with a tentative D call TRBD1 (5 bases). This CDR3 has 14 amino acids. CDR1 and CDR2 (germline): GTSNPN, SVGIG (reference sequence). CDR3 DNA sequence: TGTGCCTGGAGTGTACAGACAGCCAATCAGCCCCAACATTTT. Amino acid sequence: CAWSVQTANQPQHF. The variable domain in full, completed from reference TRBV30 and TRBJ1-5, reads SQTIHQWPATLVQPVGSPLSLECTVEGTSNPNLYWYRQAAGRGLQLLFYSVGIGQISSEVPQNLSASRPQDRQFILSSKKLLLSDSGFYLCAWSVQTANQPQHFGDGTRLSIL.

V and J are TRBV25-1 and TRBJ2-7; no clear D. The CDR3 has 12 amino acids. Germline V gives CDR1 MGHDK, CDR2 SYGVNS. Trimming cost V 4 bases and J 10 bases, with 14 bases left between them. For the CDR3, the DNA is TGTGCCAGCAGTGCCGACCCTTGGAGACAGTACTTC. Translated, it gives CASSADPWRQYF.

The chain carries TRBV30 and TRBJ1-2; TRBD1 aligns across 7 bases. This CDR3 spans 13 amino acids. Germline assignment: CDR1 GTSNPN and CDR2 SVGIG (reference sequence). With V trimmed by 2 bases and J by 2 bases, 2 bases remained unmatched. Here the CDR3 DNA reads TGTGCCTGGAGTACGACAGGGAACTATGGCTACACCTTC. Amino acids: CAWSTTGNYGYTF.

This clone was recorded only once. CDR3: CASSLIAAGGETQYF. The CDR3 coding sequence is TGTGCCAGCAGCTTGATTGCAGCGGGAGGGGAGACCCAGTACTTC. The chain is built from TRBV5-4 and TRBJ2-5; TRBD2 agrees at 10 bases. The J segment lost 5 bases and the V segment lost 1 base, leaving 5 bases of the junction unmatched. Germline CDR1 reads SGHNT; CDR2 reads YYREEE (reference sequence). The CDR3 sequence is 15 residues long.

This clone occurred a few times. V usage is TRBV30 and J usage is TRBJ1-2; D unclear. V lost 2 bases and J lost 4, with 17 bases in between. The germline V gene has CDR1 GTSNPN and CDR2 SVGIG (reference sequence). This CDR3 contains 15 residues. The CDR3 protein is CAWSIPRLIRYGYTF. The DNA for the CDR3 is TGTGCCTGGAGTATACCGAGATTAATTCGCTATGGCTACACCTTC.